The clone carrying this T cell receptor (beta chain) has at least ten counts. Its antigen is currently unknown. This specimen belongs to a study of T cells in Graves' hyperthyroidism and ophthalmopathy. Amplified TCR beta CDR3 regions came from RNA transcripts. Carried out on the TCR CDR3, a first-round RT-PCR used the HTBI primer set. TCRdb redid the calling of the multiplex PCR reads with MiXCR, one entry per CDR3 protein. The profile shows 500,000 to 600,000 distinct CDR3 sequences, over 45% of them singletons. The CDR3 runs 15 residues. Germline V gene lookup returns CDR1 LNHNV and CDR2 YYDKDF (reference sequence). The ends were cut back, 0 bases at V and 6 bases at J, with 15 bases in the middle. Study-wide results and caveats: Most thyroid clonotypes expanded above 0.001 were also detected in blood.

The clonotype comes from an adult woman with Graves' disease, either hyperthyroidism or ophthalmopathy (not recorded which). The sequenced sample was peripheral blood or thyroid tissue (not recorded which). This sequence joins TRBV15 and TRBJ2-7; TRBD2 is a possible D gene (5 bases). The CDR3 here is CATSRDNTGVSEQYF. The CDR3 DNA follows: TGTGCCACCAGCAGAGATAACACCGGGGTCTCCGAGCAGTACTTC.